These 27 T cell receptor beta chains originate from one sample sequenced in a study of CD8+ T cells in alopecia areata. Sequencing relied on a cDNA template that was reverse transcribed from extracted RNA. Assay: immunoSEQ multiplex PCR; the TCRdb copy retains only in-frame clones and omits some. This table has more than 75,000 clones, less than 50% appearing once. Sequenced sample: CD4+ T cells sorted from blood. The receptors derive from a human donor with alopecia areata.

This clone has a handful of counts. The V gene is TRBV7-9, the J gene TRBJ2-1, with 7 bases that match TRBD1. V was clipped by 3 bases and J by 5 bases; unmatched bases: 1. The CDR3 consists of 13 residues. Germline CDR1 and CDR2: SEHNR and FQNEAQ (reference sequence). In DNA form, the CDR3 reads TGTGCCAGCAGCTTGGACAGGAACAATGAGCAGTTCTTC. Encoded protein: CASSLDRNNEQFF.

This clone was counted only a few times. The V call is TRBV7-2, the J call TRBJ1-1; 8 bases map to TRBD1. With 6 bases clipped from V and 8 bases from J, the junction kept 8 bases outside the gene matches. CDR1 is SGHTA and CDR2 is FQGNSA in the germline V gene. The CDR3 has 13 residues. The CDR3 spells CASRMTGEREAFF. CDR3 nucleotides: TGTGCCAGCAGGATGACAGGGGAAAGAGAAGCTTTCTTT.

This clone has a handful of counts. The rearrangement joins TRBV19 to TRBJ2-7; possible D gene TRBD1, 5 bases. The V and J ends lost 5 bases and 2 bases respectively, with 10 bases between them. Germline loops: CDR1 LNHDA, CDR2 SQIVND (reference sequence). The CDR3 is 13 amino acids. The CDR3 loop reads CASSGSGPYEQYF. The CDR3 DNA reads TGTGCCAGTAGTGGGTCAGGGCCCTACGAGCAGTACTTC.

V gene TRBV4-2 combines with J gene TRBJ1-2; possible D gene TRBD1, 5 bases. This CDR3 region has 16 residues. Germline values: CDR1 LGHNA, CDR2 YNFKEQ. V was pared by 0 bases and J by 0 bases, with 11 bases between. The CDR3 sequence: CASSQEPDSSNYGYTF. The CDR3 DNA reads as TGTGCCAGCAGCCAAGAGCCCGACAGTTCTAACTATGGCTACACCTTC.

This clone was observed a handful of times. This chain joins TRBV29-1 and TRBJ2-7; D might be TRBD1 (6 bases). This CDR3 has 11 amino acids. Per germline, CDR1 SQVTM and CDR2 ANQGSEA. Trimming pared 4 bases from V and 3 bases from J, leaving 7 bases between. CDR3 sequence reads: CSVGQVYEQYF. The CDR3 DNA sequence: TGCAGCGTTGGACAGGTCTACGAGCAGTACTTC.

This clone was seen at least ten times. The chain employs TRBV7-3 and TRBJ1-1; D is uncertain. The germline V gene encodes CDR1 SGHTA and CDR2 FQGTGA. Trimming left V 3 bases short and J 1 base short, with 12 bases between. This CDR3 contains 15 residues. CDR3 nucleotide sequence: TGTGCCAGCAGCTTTGGACCGATCCAGAACACTGAAGCTTTCTTT. Translated, it gives CASSFGPIQNTEAFF.

A few counts support this clone. The chain carries TRBV27 and TRBJ2-4, with D perhaps given as TRBD1 or TRBD2 (5 bases each). CDR3 length: 14 amino acids. Trimming removed 0 bases from V and 9 bases from J, with 12 bases in between. Germline V lookup: CDR1 MNHEY, CDR2 SMNVEV (reference sequence). CDR3 sequence (DNA): TGTGCCAGCAGTTTATCGAGGCAGGGAGCCATTCAGTACTTC. Translating it yields CASSLSRQGAIQYF.

This clone was seen a few times. The V call is TRBV2, the J call TRBJ2-1, with 8 positions matching TRBD1. CDR1 and CDR2 from the germline V gene are SNHLY and FYNNEI. Trimming at V came to 3 bases and at J to 7 bases, leaving 5 bases not matched to a gene. This CDR3 has 14 amino acids. The CDR3 nucleotides are TGTGCCAGCAGTGACGACCAGGGGGCGAATGAGCAGTTCTTC. This sequence encodes CASSDDQGANEQFF. Together with reference TRBV2 and TRBJ2-1, the CDR3 gives the full variable domain: EPEVTQTPSHQVTQMGQEVILRCVPISNHLYFYWYRQILGQKVEFLVSFYNNEISEKSEIFDDQFSVERPDGSNFTLKIRSTKLEDSAMYFCASSDDQGANEQFFGPGTRLTVL.

CDR3 sequence (DNA): TGTGCCAGCAGTTTATCTGCAGTCTTAACCTATAATTCACCCCTCCACTTT. Its translation is CASSLSAVLTYNSPLHF. V gene TRBV27 combines with J gene TRBJ1-6, with D uncertain. Trimming cost V 0 bases and J 2 bases, with 11 bases left between them. CDR1 MNHEY and CDR2 SMNVEV come from the germline V gene (reference sequence). The CDR3 consists of 17 residues.

V and J are TRBV7-9 and TRBJ2-3, with D perhaps TRBD1 (6 bases). This CDR3 contains 16 residues. CDR1 is SEHNR, CDR2 FQNEAQ, per germline (reference sequence). Trimming left V 2 bases short and J 2 bases short, with 14 bases between. The CDR3 DNA sequence: TGTGCCAGCAGCTTAAGGGTGACAGGAACCACAGATACGCAGTATTTT. It encodes CASSLRVTGTTDTQYF.

V usage is TRBV5-1 and J usage is TRBJ2-7; 14 bases line up with TRBD2. This CDR3 is 15 amino acids long. The germline V gene has CDR1 SGHRS and CDR2 YFSETQ. V trimming: 3 bases; J trimming: 3 bases; junction bases outside the gene matches: 2. CDR3 sequence reads: CASSSGLAGVYEQYF. The CDR3 region has the DNA TGCGCCAGCAGCTCGGGACTAGCGGGGGTCTACGAGCAGTACTTC.

The V call is TRBV6-6, the J call TRBJ2-7, with D perhaps TRBD2 (5 bases). From germline, CDR1 is MNHNY and CDR2 SVGAGI (reference sequence). The germline V and J ends were trimmed by 5 bases and 2 bases, with 13 bases remaining between them. The CDR3 is 14 residues long. Here the CDR3 DNA reads TGTGCCAGCAGTGGAGCGGCTAGAGCCTACGAGCAGTACTTC. Its translation: CASSGAARAYEQYF.

The chain has TRBV30 and TRBJ1-1; D gene uncertain. With 7 bases removed from V and 3 bases from J, the gap between germline ends came to 9 bases. CDR1 is GTSNPN and CDR2 is SVGIG in the germline V gene (reference sequence). The CDR3 is 11 residues long. The CDR3 is CAYRRYTEAFF. For the CDR3, the DNA is TGTGCCTATAGGAGGTACACTGAAGCTTTCTTT. Full variable domain (outside the CDR3, taken from reference TRBV30 and TRBJ1-1): SQTIHQWPATLVQPVGSPLSLECTVEGTSNPNLYWYRQAAGRGLQLLFYSVGIGQISSEVPQNLSASRPQDRQFILSSKKLLLSDSGFYLCAYRRYTEAFFGQGTRLTVV.

The genes are TRBV1 and TRBJ2-7; TRBD2, the table's D call, lacks a check against the DNA. TRBV1 is designated a pseudogene. CDR3 size: 13 residues. CDR3: CTSSQSSGILLYF. CDR3 sequence (DNA): TGCACCAGCAGCCAGTCTAGCGGGATCCTACTTTACTTC.

The chain couples TRBV5-1 to TRBJ2-6; 9 bases align to TRBD1. Per germline, CDR1 SGHRS and CDR2 YFSETQ. This CDR3 region has 17 residues. With V trimmed by 3 bases and J by 1 base, 5 bases remained unmatched. The CDR3 spells CASSWDRESSGANVLTF. The CDR3 DNA reads as TGCGCCAGCAGCTGGGACAGGGAATCTTCTGGGGCCAACGTCCTGACTTTC.

The rearrangement links TRBV30 to TRBJ1-1, with 10 bases matching TRBD1. The CDR3 is made up of 14 amino acids. Trimming removed 2 bases from V and 4 bases from J; junction bases left unmatched: 4. The germline V gene has CDR1 GTSNPN and CDR2 SVGIG (reference sequence). CDR3 in DNA: TGTGCCTGGAGTATAAGGACAGGGGGCACTGAAGCTTTCTTT. Protein: CAWSIRTGGTEAFF.

This clone appeared a few times. This sequence joins TRBV4-2 and TRBJ2-1; weak D call: TRBD2 (5 bases). Germline CDR1 reads LGHNA; CDR2 reads YNFKEQ. The CDR3 extends over 14 amino acids. Between the trimmed V and J ends, which lost 10 bases and 2 bases, there was a span of 15 bases. CDR3 in DNA: TGTGCCACCGAGGAGCGGTCCACCTACAATGAGCAGTTCTTC. This gives the protein CATEERSTYNEQFF.

The chain uses TRBV6-6 and TRBJ2-7; 8 bases are a match to TRBD2. The V and J ends lost 6 bases and 0 bases, in that order; junction bases with no gene match: 7. The CDR3 runs 15 residues. The germline gives CDR1 MNHNY, CDR2 SVGAGI (reference sequence). As DNA, the CDR3 is TGTGCCAGCAGACGGGAGGGACGGAGCTCCTACGAGCAGTACTTC. Its protein product is CASRREGRSSYEQYF.

Only a few counts were recorded for this clone. This sequence joins TRBV5-1 and TRBJ2-3; the D gene is possibly TRBD1 (6 bases). The CDR3 contains 15 residues. Per the germline V gene, CDR1 is SGHRS and CDR2 is YFSETQ. V lost 5 bases, J lost 2 bases, and 15 bases lay in between. The CDR3 DNA follows: TGCGCCAGCAGGGCCAGGGGAAGTGACACAGATACGCAGTATTTT. Amino acids: CASRARGSDTDTQYF.

This clone showed up just a few times. The chain links TRBV29-1 to TRBJ2-4; 8 bases line up with TRBD1. The CDR3 spans 14 residues. Germline V gene sequence: CDR1 SQVTM, CDR2 ANQGSEA. Trimming cost V 6 bases and J 7 bases; bases outside gene matches: 11. CDR3 nucleotides: TGCAGCGTGACTGACAGGGGACGGGAGAACATTCAGTACTTC. It translates to CSVTDRGRENIQYF.

The rearrangement uses TRBV5-1 and TRBJ2-7; possibly TRBD1 for D (6 bases). The germline V gene has CDR1 SGHRS and CDR2 YFSETQ. This CDR3 has 12 residues. V was trimmed by 4 bases and J by 6 bases, leaving 11 bases between them. The CDR3 region is CASSIRQVEQYF. The CDR3 DNA is TGCGCCAGCAGCATCAGACAGGTCGAGCAGTACTTC.

For the CDR3, the DNA is TGTGCCAGTAGTCCCCAGACGGGGACCTACGAGCAGTACTTC. It translates to CASSPQTGTYEQYF. The chain links TRBV19 to TRBJ2-7, with a possible D match to TRBD2 (5 bases). The germline gives CDR1 LNHDA, CDR2 SQIVND (reference sequence). V dropped 5 bases and J dropped 2 bases, with 13 bases sitting between them. The CDR3 totals 14 residues.

The V gene is TRBV6-6, the J gene TRBJ2-4, with D tentatively TRBD1 (5 bases). CDR1 is MNHNY, CDR2 SVGAGI, per germline (reference sequence). The CDR3 contains 14 residues. V lost 5 bases and J lost 0, with 8 bases in between. The CDR3 protein is CASSPTGAKNIQYF. CDR3 in DNA: TGTGCCAGCAGTCCAACAGGAGCCAAAAACATTCAGTACTTC.

The chain combines TRBV29-1 with TRBJ1-4; D is unclear. This CDR3 has 15 residues. Germline assignment: CDR1 SQVTM and CDR2 ANQGSEA. Trimming removed 0 bases from V and 0 bases from J, with 8 bases in between. CDR3 residues: CSVEERSPTNEKLFF. CDR3 nucleotide sequence: TGCAGCGTTGAAGAACGGTCCCCAACTAATGAAAAACTGTTTTTT.

This clone was counted once. The J gene is TRBJ2-1, the V gene TRBV5-4; 13 nucleotides agree with TRBD2. Trimming took 2 bases from V and 10 from J; bases not matched to a gene: 12. The germline V gene has CDR1 SGHNT and CDR2 YYREEE (reference sequence). The CDR3 is 17 amino acids. The CDR3 DNA is TGTGCCAGCAGCTTTGGACTAGCGGGAGCACCAAAAGGGGAGCAGTTCTTC. It specifies CASSFGLAGAPKGEQFF.

This clone was found a few times. The chain employs TRBV30 and TRBJ2-3; 9 nucleotides agree with TRBD2. In germline, CDR1 is GTSNPN, CDR2 SVGIG (reference sequence). The CDR3 contains 17 residues. J lost 0 bases, V lost 0 bases, and 7 bases had no gene match. The CDR3 DNA is TGTGCCTGGAGTGTATATCGCACTAGCGGGAGCACAGATACGCAGTATTTT. It specifies CAWSVYRTSGSTDTQYF.

The table lists this clone with a few counts. As DNA, the CDR3 is TGTGCCAGCAGCTTAACTAGCGGGGGAACCGGGGAGCTGTTTTTT. This sequence encodes CASSLTSGGTGELFF. V usage is TRBV7-2 and J usage is TRBJ2-2; TRBD2 aligns across 11 bases. With 2 bases clipped from V and 5 bases from J, the junction kept 1 base outside the gene matches. This CDR3 has 15 amino acids. The germline V gene has CDR1 SGHTA and CDR2 FQGNSA.